This T cell receptor (beta chain) was identified during a study of cytomegalovirus exposure and HLA in healthy donors. Study-level findings and limits: Based on reports, TCR beta sequences accurately predicted HLA-A and HLA-B alleles for most subjects. The Asian-associated ancestry cluster reportedly had fewer N-insertions than the approximately 670-donor mean in a later analysis. Rare TCR sequences predominated, though certain public TCRs were found in many donors. It was reportedly the case that the classifier diagnosed cytomegalovirus status with high specificity and sensitivity.

This CDR3 spans 15 amino acids. V shed 6 bases, J shed 5 bases, and the junction held 6 bases outside the gene matches. Looked up from germline, CDR1 is LNHDA and CDR2 is SQIVND (reference sequence). This PCR relied on a set of 60 Vbeta primers and 13 Jbeta primers. The repertoire was sequenced with immunoSEQ multiplex PCR; TCRdb's copy has only in-frame clones and lacks some. The repertoire includes about 190,000 clones, around 88% of them detected once, and approximately 1.6% sits in the top ten. This clone is a singleton in its sample. Its antigen is unknown. This rearrangement joins TRBV19 to TRBJ2-1; 11 positions match TRBD2. The sequenced material came from PBMCs. The sequence was collected from a man aged 35 to 55 in good health and CMV-seropositive. Written as DNA, the CDR3 is TGTGCCAGTAGATTATTAGCGGGAGGGAACAATGAGCAGTTCTTC. Amino acid sequence: CASRLLAGGNNEQFF.